Shown below are 21 T cell receptor beta chains from a single sample sequenced in a study of blood T cell repertoires in COVID-19. Measured with immunoSEQ multiplex PCR; TCRdb has only the in-frame clones, and not every one. Altogether about 350,000 clones are present, roughly 90% being singletons, with the ten largest covering around 0.92%. The sequenced material came from PBMCs or T cells enriched from blood (not recorded which). Receptors originate from a woman under 40 who had been exposed to COVID-19.

This rearrangement joins TRBV12-3 or TRBV12-4 to TRBJ2-7; 10 bases map to TRBD1. The CDR3 sequence is 13 residues long. V was clipped by 6 bases and J by 2 bases; unmatched bases: 1. CDR3: CASRDRGAYEQYF. The CDR3 nucleotides are TGTGCCAGCAGGGACAGGGGGGCCTACGAGCAGTACTTC.

The rearrangement uses TRBV5-8 and TRBJ1-5; TRBD1 aligns across 7 bases. The CDR3 runs 15 residues. Germline CDR1 is SGHTS and CDR2 is YDEGEE. V shed 4 bases and J 1 base; nucleotides not matched to a gene: 5. The CDR3 loop is CASSRGQASNQPQHF. The CDR3 nucleotides are TGTGCCAGCAGCCGAGGACAGGCCAGCAATCAGCCCCAGCATTTT. Variable domain in full (rest from reference TRBV5-8 and TRBJ1-5): EAGVTQSPTHLIKTRGQQATLRCSPISGHTSVYWYQQALGLGLQFLLWYDEGEERNRGNFPPRFSGRQFPNYSSELNVNALELEDSALYLCASSRGQASNQPQHFGDGTRLSIL.

The chain combines TRBV27 with TRBJ1-6, with 12 bases that match TRBD1. This CDR3 region has 16 residues. V lost 6 bases to trimming and J lost 8 bases; unmatched junction nucleotides: 8. Per germline, CDR1 MNHEY and CDR2 SMNVEV (reference sequence). The DNA of the CDR3 is TGTGCCAGCAGATTTGGGGACAGGGGGCCGGATTCACCCCTCCACTTT. Translating it yields CASRFGDRGPDSPLHF.

The CDR3 DNA reads TGTGCCAGCAGTTACATTACCTACGGGATATCAGATACGCAGTATTTT. Translating gives CASSYITYGISDTQYF. V gene TRBV6-5 combines with J gene TRBJ2-3; TRBD2 might be the D (5 bases). The V gene lost 2 bases and the J gene lost 4 bases, with 16 bases spanning the gap. CDR3 length: 16 residues. CDR1 and CDR2 (germline): MNHEY, SVGAGI.

This chain connects TRBV10-1 to TRBJ2-2; possibly TRBD1 for D (6 bases). The germline gives CDR1 WNHNN, CDR2 SYGVQD (reference sequence). This CDR3 is 15 amino acids long. V was cut by 4 bases and J by 2 bases, with 11 bases left in between. The CDR3 loop is CASSGPGHNTGELFF. The DNA of the CDR3 is TGCGCCAGCAGTGGCCCGGGACACAACACCGGGGAGCTGTTTTTT.

This clone was observed a single time. This chain uses TRBV2 with TRBJ1-1, with a weak D call TRBD1 (5 bases). The CDR3 totals 11 residues. Trimming removed 4 bases from V and 7 bases from J, with 7 bases in between. CDR1 is SNHLY and CDR2 is FYNNEI in the germline V gene. As DNA, the CDR3 is TGTGCCAGCAGTGGACAGATTGAAGCTTTCTTT. This gives the protein CASSGQIEAFF.

This clone has a handful of counts. The V call is TRBV7-9, the J call TRBJ2-7; TRBD2 matches at 13 bases. J was trimmed by 0 bases and V by 0 bases; bases with no gene match: 8. The CDR3 extends over 19 amino acids. CDR1 is SEHNR and CDR2 is FQNEAQ in the germline V gene (reference sequence). The CDR3 sequence is CASSLAWTSGSRSSYEQYF. The CDR3 coding sequence is TGTGCCAGCAGCTTAGCGTGGACTAGCGGGAGCCGGAGCTCCTACGAGCAGTACTTC.

The V and J genes are TRBV5-1 and TRBJ2-7; TRBD1 agrees at 9 bases. After removal of 4 bases from V and 6 bases from J, the junction contained 5 bases not matched to a gene. This CDR3 is built from 13 residues. Germline V gives CDR1 SGHRS, CDR2 YFSETQ. This CDR3 is CASSRDREVEQYF. The CDR3 nucleotides read TGCGCCAGCAGCCGGGACAGGGAAGTCGAGCAGTACTTC.

V and J are TRBV28 and TRBJ2-7; 10 bases match TRBD1. Trimming took 1 base from V and 4 from J; bases not matched to a gene: 4. CDR1 is MDHEN, CDR2 SYDVKM, per germline. The CDR3 extends over 15 amino acids. CDR3 loop: CASSLFGDRGYEQYF. CDR3 nucleotides: TGTGCCAGCAGTTTATTTGGGGACAGGGGTTACGAGCAGTACTTC.

This clone was seen just once. The V call is TRBV24-1, the J call TRBJ2-1, with TRBD1 identical over 10 bases. This CDR3 spans 16 amino acids. Trimming at V came to 4 bases and at J to 8 bases, leaving 10 bases not matched to a gene. CDR1 is KGHDR and CDR2 is SFDVKD in the germline V gene. CDR3 residues: CATSEGGQGGPHEQFF. CDR3 coding DNA: TGTGCCACCAGTGAGGGTGGACAGGGGGGTCCCCATGAGCAGTTCTTC.

With regard to this clone: Other DNA sequences of this sample code for an identical CDR3. The chain is built from TRBV5-1 and TRBJ2-7, with 13 positions matching TRBD2. Germline CDR1 SGHRS, CDR2 YFSETQ. Trimming removed 3 bases from V and 4 bases from J; junction bases left unmatched: 4. The CDR3 is 15 residues long. The CDR3 here is CASSSGLAGVYEQYF. CDR3 nucleotide sequence: TGCGCCAGCAGCTCCGGACTAGCGGGAGTATACGAGCAGTACTTC.

The chain is built from TRBV6-5 and TRBJ1-3, with 8 bases that match TRBD1. CDR1 is MNHEY, CDR2 SVGAGI, per germline. V gave up 10 bases and J gave up 3 bases; unmatched junction bases: 8. The CDR3 spans 14 residues. This CDR3 reads CATSDRGGGNTIYF. Here the CDR3 DNA reads TGTGCCACCTCCGACAGGGGCGGTGGAAACACCATATATTTT.

V is TRBV11-2 and J is TRBJ2-3; tentatively, D is TRBD2 (6 bases). Germline CDR1 reads SGHAT; CDR2 reads FQNNGV. The CDR3 consists of 11 residues. The ends were cut back, 5 bases at V and 14 bases at J, with 14 bases in the middle. CDR3 nucleotides: TGTGCCAGCAGCCACCGGGACTCTCCGTATTTT. Translation: CASSHRDSPYF.

The gene calls are TRBV2 and TRBJ2-4; D uncertain. Germline CDR1 is SNHLY and CDR2 is FYNNEI. Trimming removed 4 bases at V and 7 bases at J, with 11 bases between. The CDR3 loop spans 13 amino acids. DNA for the CDR3: TGTGCCAGCAGTGGTAGGAGTACGAACATTCAGTACTTC. Translated: CASSGRSTNIQYF.

The rearrangement links TRBV18 to TRBJ1-5; D is undetermined. Germline values: CDR1 KGHSH, CDR2 LQKENI. Trimming took 5 bases from V and 4 from J, leaving 15 bases between them. The CDR3 spans 15 residues. CDR3 in DNA: TGTGCCAGCTCAGCTCGTGTCGTTAGTAATCAGCCCCAGCATTTT. It encodes CASSARVVSNQPQHF.

The CDR3 spells CASSFSISSYNEQFF. CDR3 sequence (DNA): TGTGCCAGCAGCTTTAGTATTAGCTCCTACAATGAGCAGTTCTTC. This sequence joins TRBV5-5 and TRBJ2-1; D unclear. Trimming removed 2 bases from V and 0 bases from J, with 9 bases in between. This CDR3 region has 15 residues. Germline lookup yields CDR1 SGHKS and CDR2 YYEKEE (reference sequence).

The genes are TRBV6-2 or TRBV6-3 and TRBJ2-2; 10 bases are a match to TRBD2. From germline, CDR1 is MNHEY and CDR2 SVGEGT. This CDR3 region has 16 residues. J was trimmed by 6 bases and V by 6 bases; bases with no gene match: 10. The CDR3 reads CASSLTLLAGPGELFF. In DNA, the CDR3 is TGTGCCAGCAGCCTTACCTTACTAGCGGGGCCCGGGGAGCTGTTTTTT.

The chain links TRBV18 to TRBJ1-1, with D possibly matching TRBD1 (5 bases). Germline V gene lookup returns CDR1 KGHSH and CDR2 LQKENI. CDR3 length equals 18 residues. Trimming shortened V by 2 bases and J by 5 bases, and 24 bases separated the two germline ends. The CDR3 DNA is TGTGCCAGCTCACCAACCGAATTTGAGGCAGGGTTGGGGACTGAAGCTTTCTTT. Its translation is CASSPTEFEAGLGTEAFF.

V and J are TRBV10-3 and TRBJ2-1; the match to TRBD2 covers 13 bases. CDR1 and CDR2 from the germline V gene are ENHRY and SYGVKD. J was trimmed by 2 bases and V by 7 bases; bases with no gene match: 8. This CDR3 is built from 17 residues. The CDR3 here is CAIIRTSGSVAYNEQFF. The CDR3 coding sequence is TGTGCCATCATACGGACTAGCGGGAGCGTCGCCTACAATGAGCAGTTCTTC.

J is TRBJ1-5 and V is TRBV7-3; D remains ambiguous. The CDR3 loop spans 14 amino acids. The V end was cut by 6 bases, the J end by 5 bases, with 14 bases between. CDR1 and CDR2 from the germline V gene are SGHTA and FQGTGA. The CDR3 region is CASSSASGDQPQHF. CDR3 bases: TGTGCCAGCAGTTCCGCCTCAGGCGATCAGCCCCAGCATTTT.

This clone showed up just a few times. This chain uses TRBV2 with TRBJ1-2; 10 positions match TRBD1. V lost 6 bases and J lost 8; bases outside the gene matches: 6. This CDR3 is 13 amino acids long. Germline V lookup: CDR1 SNHLY, CDR2 FYNNEI. CDR3 bases: TGTGCCAGCAGCCCAGACAGGGGGCGAGGCTACACCTTC. Residues: CASSPDRGRGYTF. Full variable domain (outside the CDR3, taken from reference TRBV2 and TRBJ1-2): EPEVTQTPSHQVTQMGQEVILRCVPISNHLYFYWYRQILGQKVEFLVSFYNNEISEKSEIFDDQFSVERPDGSNFTLKIRSTKLEDSAMYFCASSPDRGRGYTFGSGTRLTVV.